Following are 21 T cell receptor beta chains from one sample sequenced in a study of cytomegalovirus exposure and HLA in healthy donors. The PCR contained 60 Vbeta and 13 Jbeta primers. Using immunoSEQ multiplex PCR, the repertoire was profiled, and TCRdb retains in-frame clones only, with some absent. The sample gives about 130,000 clones, around 80% of which show up once; about 13% is in the top ten. Source material: PBMCs. The receptors shown here come from a woman in her sixties or seventies in good health and CMV-seropositive.

The rearrangement links TRBV19 to TRBJ2-5; 7 bases fit TRBD1. The CDR3 is 13 residues long. From germline, CDR1 is LNHDA and CDR2 SQIVND (reference sequence). Trimming took 4 bases from V and 4 from J; bases not matched to a gene: 3. This CDR3 is CASSTDRIETQYF. CDR3 coding DNA: TGTGCCAGTAGTACGGACAGGATAGAGACCCAGTACTTC.

The rearrangement links TRBV30 to TRBJ2-5; a weak D match, TRBD2 (5 bases). Deletions cut 3 bases from V and 2 bases from J, with 10 bases between. There are 13 residues in the CDR3. Germline V lookup: CDR1 GTSNPN, CDR2 SVGIG (reference sequence). The CDR3 protein is CAWRGSAQETQYF. The CDR3 DNA sequence: TGTGCCTGGAGAGGTAGCGCACAAGAGACCCAGTACTTC.

This chain connects TRBV5-1 to TRBJ2-7, with TRBD2 as a possible D gene (6 bases). V lost 2 bases and J 3 bases, leaving 12 bases between the germline ends. Germline values: CDR1 SGHRS, CDR2 YFSETQ. CDR3 length equals 14 residues. The CDR3 region is CASSFGGKLYEQYF. The CDR3, as DNA: TGCGCCAGCAGCTTTGGCGGGAAGCTCTACGAGCAGTACTTC.

This clone is a singleton in its sample. The chain employs TRBV5-1 and TRBJ2-3; D perhaps matches TRBD2 (5 bases). CDR3 size: 15 residues. V was cut by 7 bases and J by 2 bases, with 17 bases left in between. Germline lookup yields CDR1 SGHRS and CDR2 YFSETQ. CDR3 protein: CASSGGRGNTDTQYF. CDR3 DNA: TGCGCCAGCTCGGGCGGTAGAGGGAACACAGATACGCAGTATTTT.

This chain links TRBV7-9 with TRBJ2-7; 9 bases line up with TRBD2. The CDR3 extends over 14 amino acids. Germline V gives CDR1 SEHNR, CDR2 FQNEAQ (reference sequence). The trim removed 5 bases at V and 0 bases at J, leaving 2 bases unmatched. For the CDR3, the DNA is TGTGCCAGCAGCCGTAGCGGGAGCTCCTACGAGCAGTACTTC. Translated, it gives CASSRSGSSYEQYF.

The chain recombines TRBV7-9 with TRBJ2-1, with D tentatively TRBD2 (6 bases). V was cut by 8 bases and J by 4 bases, with 18 bases left in between. Germline CDR1 is SEHNR and CDR2 is FQNEAQ (reference sequence). The CDR3 loop spans 15 amino acids. CDR3 sequence: CASSPGVAAYNEQFF. The CDR3 coding sequence is TGTGCCAGCTCCCCGGGGGTTGCGGCGTACAATGAGCAGTTCTTC.

The chain employs TRBV7-3 and TRBJ1-2; tentative D call: TRBD1 (6 bases). The germline V and J ends were trimmed by 5 bases and 2 bases, with 15 bases remaining between them. CDR1 is SGHTA and CDR2 is FQGTGA in the germline V gene. The CDR3 has 15 amino acids. This CDR3 is CASSEAGGLNYGYTF. DNA of the CDR3: TGTGCCAGCAGCGAGGCGGGGGGCCTAAACTATGGCTACACCTTC.

This rearrangement joins TRBV10-3 to TRBJ2-7, with D possibly TRBD1 on 6 matching bases. Trimming took 6 bases from V and 2 from J, leaving 14 bases between them. The CDR3 has 14 residues. Germline CDR1 ENHRY, CDR2 SYGVKD. Here the CDR3 DNA reads TGTGCCATCAGCGACACAGGGAGAACCTACGAGCAGTACTTC. Translating it yields CAISDTGRTYEQYF.

V and J are TRBV9 and TRBJ2-5; 11 bases are a match to TRBD2. The CDR3 extends over 16 amino acids. Germline CDR1 reads SGDLS; CDR2 reads YYNGEE. Germline trimming cut 3 bases from V and 5 bases from J; bases unmatched to any gene: 9. Here the CDR3 reads CASSEFSGGAGETQYF. The CDR3 bases are TGTGCCAGCAGCGAATTTAGCGGGGGGGCGGGTGAGACCCAGTACTTC.

This clone has more than one count but fewer than ten. V usage is TRBV4-3 and J usage is TRBJ2-1; 8 bases map to TRBD2. The germline CDR1 and CDR2 sequences are LGHNA and YSLEER. J gave up 4 bases and V 0 bases, and 8 bases lay outside the gene matches. The CDR3 covers 17 residues. The chain's CDR3 is CASSQDSSSGGYNEQFF. CDR3 bases: TGCGCCAGCAGCCAAGATTCTTCGAGCGGGGGTTACAATGAGCAGTTCTTC.

The chain has TRBV7-8 and TRBJ2-2, with D unclear. This CDR3 is 14 amino acids long. Germline V gene lookup returns CDR1 SGHVS and CDR2 FQNEAQ. The V and J ends lost 2 bases and 1 base respectively, with 5 bases between them. CDR3 DNA: TGTGCCAGCAGCTTAACACGGAACACCGGGGAGCTGTTTTTT. Translating it yields CASSLTRNTGELFF. Full variable domain (rest looked up from reference TRBV7-8 and TRBJ2-2): GAGVSQSPRYKVAKRGQDVALRCDPISGHVSLFWYQQALGQGPEFLTYFQNEAQLDKSGLPSDRFFAERPEGSVSTLKIQRTQQEDSAVYLCASSLTRNTGELFFGEGSRLTVL.

The V call is TRBV7-2, the J call TRBJ1-6; 7 bases agree with TRBD1. CDR1 is SGHTA, CDR2 FQGNSA, per germline. The CDR3 runs 15 residues. V shed 5 bases, J shed 5 bases, and the junction held 6 bases outside the gene matches. The CDR3 bases are TGTGCCAGCAGCCGGGGACAGTTTAATAATTCACCCCTCCACTTT. It is translated as CASSRGQFNNSPLHF.

The rearrangement links TRBV7-9 to TRBJ1-4, with D possibly TRBD1 on 5 matching bases. V shed 5 bases and J shed 6 bases, with 13 bases lying between them. The CDR3 has 14 amino acids. The germline CDR1 and CDR2 sequences are SEHNR and FQNEAQ (reference sequence). The CDR3 sequence: CASSRGTGDEKLFF. Written as DNA, the CDR3 is TGTGCCAGCAGCCGAGGGACTGGGGATGAAAAACTGTTTTTT. Combining the CDR3 with reference TRBV7-9 and TRBJ1-4 gives the whole variable domain DTGVSQNPRHKITKRGQNVTFRCDPISEHNRLYWYRQTLGQGPEFLTYFQNEAQLEKSRLLSDRFSAERPKGSFSTLEIQRTEQGDSAMYLCASSRGTGDEKLFFGSGTQLSVL.

This rearrangement joins TRBV4-1 to TRBJ2-3, with D unresolved. V dropped 1 base and J dropped 2 bases, with 16 bases sitting between them. The CDR3 length is 17 residues. The germline V gene has CDR1 MGHRA and CDR2 YSYEKL. The DNA of the CDR3 is TGCGCCAGCAGCCAAGTCGGCGGCCAACCTCCCACAGATACGCAGTATTTT. Translated, it gives CASSQVGGQPPTDTQYF.

This rearrangement joins TRBV7-2 to TRBJ1-4; D ambiguous. TRBJ2-2 matches the DNA end more closely, so the J call is doubtful. This CDR3 comprises 11 residues. Looked up from germline, CDR1 is SGHTA and CDR2 is FQGNSA. The CDR3: CASSSARELFF. The CDR3 DNA is TGTGCCAGCAGCTCAGCGCGGGAGCTGTTTTTT.

The chain has TRBV6-1 and TRBJ1-2; 10 bases fit TRBD1. The CDR3 loop spans 14 amino acids. Per the germline V gene, CDR1 is MNHNS and CDR2 is SASEGT. With V trimmed by 5 bases and J by 5 bases, 5 bases remained unmatched. The CDR3 DNA reads TGTGCCAGCAGTACCGGGACAGGGGTATATGGCTACACCTTC. It translates to CASSTGTGVYGYTF.

The V and J genes are TRBV7-9 and TRBJ1-6; 10 nucleotides agree with TRBD1. The V gene end was trimmed by 5 bases and the J gene end by 4 bases; junction bases not matched to a gene: 5. This CDR3 spans 16 amino acids. CDR1 is SEHNR and CDR2 is FQNEAQ in the germline V gene (reference sequence). The CDR3 here is CASSPGTGAYNSPLHF. CDR3 in DNA: TGTGCCAGCAGCCCCGGGACAGGGGCGTATAATTCACCCCTCCACTTT.

The rearrangement links TRBV5-1 to TRBJ2-1; 8 bases map to TRBD1. Germline V gene lookup returns CDR1 SGHRS and CDR2 YFSETQ. Trimming took 4 bases from V and 10 from J; bases not matched to a gene: 13. The CDR3 sequence is 15 residues long. The CDR3 bases are TGCGCCAGCAGCCAAACCGGACAGGGTGTTGGCGAGCAGTTCTTC. This translates into CASSQTGQGVGEQFF.

V and J are TRBV2 and TRBJ1-4, with unresolved D. V lost 5 bases and J 0 bases, leaving 22 bases between the germline ends. CDR3 length: 19 amino acids. From germline, CDR1 is SNHLY and CDR2 FYNNEI. The CDR3, as DNA: TGTGCCAGCAGTCCGCCTGGGTTTCGGCGGGGTCCAACTAATGAAAAACTGTTTTTT. It translates to CASSPPGFRRGPTNEKLFF. Supplemented by reference TRBV2 and TRBJ1-4, the full variable domain reads EPEVTQTPSHQVTQMGQEVILRCVPISNHLYFYWYRQILGQKVEFLVSFYNNEISEKSEIFDDQFSVERPDGSNFTLKIRSTKLEDSAMYFCASSPPGFRRGPTNEKLFFGSGTQLSVL.

V is TRBV10-3 and J is TRBJ2-3; no clear D. Germline lookup yields CDR1 ENHRY and CDR2 SYGVKD. The CDR3 covers 16 residues. V was pared by 2 bases and J by 0 bases, with 12 bases between. The CDR3: CAISERRSASTDTQYF. The DNA of the CDR3 is TGTGCCATCAGTGAGCGGCGGTCGGCTAGCACAGATACGCAGTATTTT.

The chain is built from TRBV5-1 and TRBJ2-7, with TRBD2 matching over 10 bases. The CDR3 totals 18 residues. V shed 0 bases and J 5 bases; nucleotides not matched to a gene: 14. CDR1 is SGHRS, CDR2 YFSETQ, per germline. This CDR3 reads CASSLGVVSGRALNEQYF. The DNA of the CDR3 is TGCGCCAGCAGCTTGGGGGTAGTCAGCGGGAGGGCCCTCAACGAGCAGTACTTC.